The 27 T cell receptor beta chains below were found in one sample sequenced in a study of T cell responses to AZD1222 COVID-19 vaccine. Clones were sequenced by immunoSEQ multiplex PCR, and TCRdb holds only the in-frame ones, with some missing. Of 75,000 to 80,000 clones listed, about 90% are singletons. The sample in question was peripheral blood, obtained 28 days after the second AZD1222 dose. The source is an adult who received the AZD1222 COVID-19 vaccine.

This chain links TRBV5-1 with TRBJ1-1; D is undetermined. The germline V gene encodes CDR1 SGHRS and CDR2 YFSETQ. The CDR3 runs 15 residues. Trimming shortened V by 0 bases and J by 5 bases, and 14 bases separated the two germline ends. The CDR3: CASSLEMRPTTEAFF. Written as DNA, the CDR3 is TGCGCCAGCAGCTTGGAAATGAGGCCTACGACTGAAGCTTTCTTT.

The V gene is TRBV7-8, the J gene TRBJ1-3; D remains ambiguous. Germline V gene data show CDR1 as SGHVS and CDR2 as FQNEAQ. The V end was cut by 1 base, the J end by 0 bases, with 7 bases between. The CDR3 loop spans 15 amino acids. DNA for the CDR3: TGTGCCAGCAGCTTAGGAGGAGGCTCTGGAAACACCATATATTTT. Translation: CASSLGGGSGNTIYF.

The count of this clone is one. The chain has TRBV18 and TRBJ1-1, with a tentative D call TRBD1 (6 bases). The germline V gene has CDR1 KGHSH and CDR2 LQKENI. The CDR3 has 13 amino acids. Trimming left V 0 bases short and J 6 bases short, with 8 bases between. In nucleotides, the CDR3 is TGTGCCAGCTCACCACCGGGGGCCGCTGAAGCTTTCTTT. Amino acid sequence: CASSPPGAAEAFF.

The rearrangement joins TRBV18 to TRBJ2-1; 8 nucleotides agree with TRBD2. The CDR3 loop spans 15 amino acids. The V gene's germline CDR1 is KGHSH and CDR2 LQKENI. Germline trimming cut 3 bases from V and 4 bases from J; bases unmatched to any gene: 5. CDR3: CASSPETSGYNEQFF. DNA of the CDR3: TGTGCCAGCTCACCGGAAACTAGCGGTTACAATGAGCAGTTCTTC.

CDR3 nucleotide sequence: TGTGCCAGCAGCCAAGTTACAGGGTATGGGGGTAATGAAAAACTGTTTTTT. This sequence encodes CASSQVTGYGGNEKLFF. The rearrangement joins TRBV3-1 (or the pseudogene TRBV3-2) to TRBJ1-4; D is possibly TRBD1 (6 bases). Germline V gives CDR1 LGHDT, CDR2 YNNKEL (reference sequence). The ends were cut back, 1 base at V and 4 bases at J, with 16 bases in the middle. The CDR3 runs 17 residues.

The chain carries TRBV12-5 and TRBJ2-2, with 7 bases identical to TRBD2. V was pared by 6 bases and J by 6 bases, with 10 bases of the junction left unmatched. The CDR3 totals 15 residues. Germline CDR1 reads LGHNT; CDR2 reads FRNRAP. Here the CDR3 reads CASGRDGGIAGELFF. The DNA of the CDR3 is TGTGCTAGTGGCCGAGACGGGGGGATTGCCGGGGAGCTGTTTTTT. The full variable domain, completed using reference TRBV12-5 and TRBJ2-2, is DARVTQTPRHKVTEMGQEVTMRCQPILGHNTVFWYRQTMMQGLELLAYFRNRAPLDDSGMPKDRFSAEMPDATLATLKIQPSEPRDSAVYFCASGRDGGIAGELFFGEGSRLTVL.

The J gene is TRBJ2-3, the V gene TRBV24-1; tentative D call: TRBD2 (6 bases). The germline V gene has CDR1 KGHDR and CDR2 SFDVKD. The CDR3 runs to 17 residues. The V end lost 2 bases, the J end lost 3 bases, and 17 bases lay between the germline ends. In nucleotides, the CDR3 is TGTGCCACCAGTGATTCCCCGTTCCGGGAGAGAACAGATACGCAGTATTTT. Protein sequence: CATSDSPFRERTDTQYF.

This clone was counted a few times. V is TRBV16 and J is TRBJ1-5; TRBD1 matches 8 bases. The CDR3 is 15 residues long. The V gene end was trimmed by 4 bases and the J gene end by 7 bases; junction bases not matched to a gene: 9. Germline V lookup: CDR1 KGHSY, CDR2 FQNENV. The CDR3 reads CASSPRGQGEQPQHF. Here the CDR3 DNA reads TGTGCCAGCAGCCCACGAGGACAGGGTGAACAGCCCCAGCATTTT.

The chain combines TRBV11-2 with TRBJ1-6; 7 positions agree with TRBD1. Looked up from germline, CDR1 is SGHAT and CDR2 is FQNNGV. V lost 5 bases and J lost 16; bases outside the gene matches: 8. This CDR3 contains 12 residues. The CDR3 is CASSTGTAILHF. The CDR3 DNA sequence: TGTGCCAGCAGCACCGGGACAGCGATTCTCCACTTT. Based on the CDR3 plus reference TRBV11-2 and TRBJ1-6, the full variable domain is EAGVAQSPRYKIIEKRQSVAFWCNPISGHATLYWYQQILGQGPKLLIQFQNNGVVDDSQLPKDRFSAERLKGVDSTLKIQPAKLEDSAVYLCASSTGTAILHFGNGTRLTVT.

This clone was seen more than once but under ten times. This chain joins TRBV5-1 and TRBJ1-4; 10 positions match TRBD1. Germline CDR1 SGHRS, CDR2 YFSETQ. The CDR3 runs to 15 residues. V lost 2 bases to trimming and J lost 8 bases; unmatched junction nucleotides: 6. The CDR3 reads CASSFTGTGEEKLFF. CDR3 bases: TGCGCCAGCAGCTTCACCGGGACAGGGGAAGAAAAACTGTTTTTT.

J is TRBJ2-7 and V is TRBV5-6, with D unresolved. This CDR3 is built from 12 residues. The V and J ends lost 1 base and 7 bases respectively, with 9 bases between them. CDR1 is SGHDT, CDR2 YYEEEE, per germline. The CDR3 protein is CASSLMGREQYF. The CDR3 bases are TGTGCCAGCAGCTTGATGGGCCGGGAGCAGTACTTC.

The V gene is TRBV18, the J gene TRBJ1-1; D uncertain. The CDR3 runs 12 residues. CDR1 is KGHSH and CDR2 is LQKENI in the germline V gene. V was cut by 6 bases and J by 3 bases, with 8 bases left in between. The CDR3 protein is CASSLADTEAFF. CDR3 nucleotides: TGTGCCAGCTCCCTGGCGGACACTGAAGCTTTCTTT.

The CDR3 here is CASSLRQGRHEQYF. The CDR3 nucleotides read TGTGCCAGCAGTCTTCGACAGGGCCGCCACGAGCAGTACTTC. This chain connects TRBV27 to TRBJ2-7; 7 positions agree with TRBD1. This CDR3 contains 14 residues. With V trimmed by 5 bases and J by 5 bases, 9 bases remained unmatched. The germline V gene has CDR1 MNHEY and CDR2 SMNVEV (reference sequence).

This sequence joins TRBV7-9 and TRBJ2-2; 7 bases fit TRBD1. CDR1 is SEHNR and CDR2 is FQNEAQ in the germline V gene (reference sequence). CDR3 length: 15 amino acids. The junction had 2 bases not matched to a gene; V was cut back by 3 bases and J by 1 base. This chain's CDR3 is CASSFRTGNTGELFF. The CDR3 DNA sequence: TGTGCCAGCAGCTTCCGGACAGGGAACACCGGGGAGCTGTTTTTT.

The CDR3 protein is CAWRRDRASGNTIYF. CDR3 DNA: TGTGCCTGGAGACGGGACAGGGCCTCTGGAAACACCATATATTTT. The rearrangement uses TRBV30 and TRBJ1-3, with 9 bases aligning to TRBD1. Losses at the gene ends were 3 bases for V and 0 bases for J; bases not matched to a gene: 3. CDR3 length equals 15 residues. Germline V gene data show CDR1 as GTSNPN and CDR2 as SVGIG (reference sequence).

This clone has just one count. V and J are TRBV7-8 and TRBJ1-1; 11 nucleotides match TRBD1. CDR3 length: 17 residues. Germline CDR1 is SGHVS and CDR2 is FQNEAQ. After removal of 5 bases from V and 0 bases from J, the junction contained 8 bases not matched to a gene. CDR3 in DNA: TGTGCCAGCAGCCCTTCGGGACAGGGGGACCTGAACACTGAAGCTTTCTTT. Its protein product is CASSPSGQGDLNTEAFF.

This chain joins TRBV7-9 and TRBJ2-5; the D is unclear. Germline V gives CDR1 SEHNR, CDR2 FQNEAQ (reference sequence). The CDR3 is made up of 14 amino acids. V shed 5 bases and J shed 5 bases, with 15 bases lying between them. In DNA form, the CDR3 reads TGTGCCAGCAGCCAATTCGAAGGTTGGGAGACCCAGTACTTC. Protein product: CASSQFEGWETQYF.

The gene calls are TRBV25-1 and TRBJ2-5, with 9 nucleotides matching TRBD2. Germline CDR1 is MGHDK and CDR2 is SYGVNS. CDR3 length: 17 residues. V was clipped by 1 base and J by 5 bases; unmatched bases: 11. The CDR3 loop is CASSELVASGEGETQYF. The CDR3 DNA reads as TGTGCCAGCAGTGAATTGGTCGCTAGCGGGGAAGGGGAGACCCAGTACTTC. Drawing the rest from reference TRBV25-1 and TRBJ2-5, the complete variable domain is EADIYQTPRYLVIGTGKKITLECSQTMGHDKMYWYQQDPGMELHLIHYSYGVNSTEKGDLSSESTVSRIRTEHFPLTLESARPSHTSQYLCASSELVASGEGETQYFGPGTRLLVL.

This clone was counted only a few times. This sequence joins TRBV15 and TRBJ1-2; 9 bases match TRBD1. Germline V gene data show CDR1 as LNHNV and CDR2 as YYDKDF (reference sequence). The CDR3 has 11 residues. V shed 8 bases and J 8 bases; nucleotides not matched to a gene: 3. For the CDR3, the DNA is TGTGCCACCGGGACAGGGTACGGCTACACCTTC. Encoded protein: CATGTGYGYTF.

The rearrangement uses TRBV9 and TRBJ1-1, with TRBD1 as a possible D gene (5 bases). V was cut by 0 bases and J by 6 bases, with 9 bases left in between. Looked up from germline, CDR1 is SGDLS and CDR2 is YYNGEE. The CDR3 length is 13 residues. The DNA for the CDR3 is TGTGCCAGCAGCGTAGTTGGGGCATCTGAAGCTTTCTTT. Translation: CASSVVGASEAFF.

The genes are TRBV2 and TRBJ1-1; 7 bases align to TRBD1. CDR1 is SNHLY and CDR2 is FYNNEI in the germline V gene. The trim removed 1 base at V and 4 bases at J, leaving 6 bases unmatched. This CDR3 region has 15 residues. CDR3 region: CASSEGTQGITEAFF. Written as DNA, the CDR3 is TGTGCCAGCAGTGAAGGGACACAGGGGATCACTGAAGCTTTCTTT.

The J gene is TRBJ2-1, the V gene TRBV9; 10 nucleotides match TRBD2. V trimming: 0 bases; J trimming: 9 bases; junction bases outside the gene matches: 6. CDR3 length: 15 amino acids. Germline CDR1 and CDR2: SGDLS and YYNGEE. CDR3 amino acids: CASSVATSGAGEQFF. CDR3 in DNA: TGTGCCAGCAGCGTAGCTACTAGCGGGGCTGGTGAGCAGTTCTTC. The whole variable domain, filled in from reference TRBV9 and TRBJ2-1, reads DSGVTQTPKHLITATGQRVTLRCSPRSGDLSVYWYQQSLDQGLQFLIQYYNGEERAKGNILERFSAQQFPDLHSELNLSSLELGDSALYFCASSVATSGAGEQFFGPGTRLTVL.

This clone was seen a single time. This chain joins TRBV28 and TRBJ1-5; possibly TRBD1 for D (6 bases). The CDR3 loop spans 15 amino acids. Germline V gene data show CDR1 as MDHEN and CDR2 as SYDVKM. V was trimmed by 3 bases and J by 1 base, leaving 10 bases between them. This CDR3 reads CASSLGGRSNQPQHF. As DNA, the CDR3 is TGTGCCAGCAGTTTGGGGGGGCGGAGCAATCAGCCCCAGCATTTT.

The chain carries TRBV13 and TRBJ2-2; D unclear. The CDR3 has 17 amino acids. Trimming left V 4 bases short and J 0 bases short, with 15 bases between. Germline V gene lookup returns CDR1 PRHDT and CDR2 FYEKMQ (reference sequence). The CDR3 protein is CASSSEPLYSNTGELFF. As DNA, the CDR3 is TGTGCCAGCAGCTCCGAACCCCTTTACTCGAACACCGGGGAGCTGTTTTTT.

The chain recombines TRBV9 with TRBJ2-7; TRBD1 matches at 8 bases. CDR1 SGDLS and CDR2 YYNGEE come from the germline V gene. V shed 0 bases and J 2 bases; nucleotides not matched to a gene: 7. This CDR3 has 16 amino acids. CDR3 in DNA: TGTGCCAGCAGCGTAGTCGTGGGACAGGTGACCTACGAGCAGTACTTC. Its protein is CASSVVVGQVTYEQYF.

V and J are TRBV5-6 and TRBJ2-3, with D perhaps given as TRBD1 or TRBD2 (5 bases each). Trimming left V 0 bases short and J 3 bases short, with 11 bases between. Germline loops: CDR1 SGHDT, CDR2 YYEEEE. The CDR3 contains 15 residues. CDR3 bases: TGTGCCAGCAGCTTGGTCGGGGCCGCAACAGATACGCAGTATTTT. Protein product: CASSLVGAATDTQYF.

The chain uses TRBV29-1 and TRBJ1-2; no definite D call. Trimming took 2 bases from V and 8 from J, leaving 9 bases between them. CDR1 is SQVTM, CDR2 ANQGSEA, per germline. CDR3 length equals 11 residues. CDR3 region: CSVEKEYGYTF. The CDR3 coding sequence is TGCAGCGTTGAAAAGGAATACGGCTACACCTTC.